The T cell receptor beta chain described here comes from a study of T cell responses to AZD1222 COVID-19 vaccine. Here immunoSEQ multiplex PCR was the method, and the copy in TCRdb shows in-frame clones only, minus some. The data contain approximately 150,000 clones, about 92% of them seen just once; the ten biggest clones take up 1.5% to 2%. Germline V lookup: CDR1 ENHRY, CDR2 SYGVKD. V was pared by 3 bases and J by 7 bases, with 8 bases of the junction left unmatched. The CDR3 totals 14 residues. As for this clone: Its target is not known.

Study-level results: Receipt of two AZD1222 doses was followed by a rise in Spike-specific TCR breadth and depth.

This receptor was identified in an adult who received the AZD1222 COVID-19 vaccine. This chain uses TRBV10-3 with TRBJ1-2; 7 nucleotides align to TRBD1. Sample: peripheral blood, taken 28 days after the second AZD1222 dose. CDR3 loop: CAISEGTATSGYTF. The CDR3 DNA is TGTGCCATCAGTGAAGGGACAGCAACGAGTGGCTACACCTTC.